The 29 T cell receptor beta chains given below trace back to one sample, sequenced in a study of control samples from healthy donors and cancer patients. Profiled with immunoSEQ multiplex PCR; TCRdb holds only in-frame clones, not every one. The sample lists 120,000 or so clones; approximately 90% were seen once. Material for sequencing was blood. These receptors were obtained from a man aged 25-45 years in good health.

This clone was picked up a small number of times. The rearrangement uses TRBV5-5 and TRBJ1-1, with TRBD1 as a possible D gene (5 bases). Germline CDR1 and CDR2: SGHKS and YYEKEE (reference sequence). The V end was cut by 4 bases, the J end by 8 bases, with 21 bases between. CDR3 size: 15 residues. The CDR3 DNA reads TGTGCCAGCAGCAGGGGCGGGACTGCTGATGTCGAAGCTTTCTTT. Its translation: CASSRGGTADVEAFF.

This chain joins TRBV19 and TRBJ2-7, with 11 bases fitting TRBD1. The trim removed 3 bases at V and 5 bases at J, leaving 3 bases unmatched. This CDR3 has 14 residues. Germline lookup yields CDR1 LNHDA and CDR2 SQIVND (reference sequence). In DNA form, the CDR3 reads TGTGCCAGTAGTATTACGGACAGGGGGCACGAGCAGTACTTC. It codes for CASSITDRGHEQYF.

This sequence joins TRBV4-2 and TRBJ1-2; D is ambiguous. The germline CDR1 and CDR2 sequences are LGHNA and YNFKEQ. There are 15 residues in the CDR3. The V gene lost 2 bases and the J gene lost 2 bases, with 12 bases spanning the gap. The CDR3 protein is CASSQPGPGNYGYTF. The DNA of the CDR3 is TGTGCCAGCAGCCAACCGGGCCCCGGGAACTATGGCTACACCTTC.

This clone was seen only once. The rearrangement uses TRBV21-1 and TRBJ1-1. TRBV21-1 is assigned pseudogene status. The CDR3 length is 13 residues. CDR3 amino acids: CASRLTWGTEAFF. The CDR3 bases are TGTGCCAGCAGATTGACTTGGGGGACTGAAGCTTTCTTT.

The genes are TRBV7-9 and TRBJ1-5, with D tentatively TRBD1 (5 bases). The CDR3 extends over 18 amino acids. Germline CDR1 and CDR2: SEHNR and FQNEAQ (reference sequence). Trimming took off 5 bases at V and 5 bases at J, with 25 bases between the two ends. In DNA form, the CDR3 reads TGTGCCAGCAGCGCCACGCCAGGGAGTTCTCGAGAGGATCAGCCCCAGCATTTT. Translating it yields CASSATPGSSREDQPQHF.

V gene TRBV20-1 combines with J gene TRBJ1-5; D ambiguous. V gave up 3 bases and J gave up 2 bases, with 11 bases separating them. The CDR3 is 14 residues long. In germline, CDR1 is DFQATT, CDR2 SNEGSKA (reference sequence). The CDR3 is CSASPYVGNQPQHF. The CDR3 DNA sequence: TGCAGTGCTAGTCCTTACGTCGGCAATCAGCCCCAGCATTTT.

The rearrangement links TRBV14 to TRBJ2-1; D unresolved. Germline V gives CDR1 SGHDN, CDR2 FVKESK. The CDR3 has 16 amino acids. Trimming removed 3 bases from V and 4 bases from J, with 16 bases in between. This CDR3 is CASSHPGTAPYNEQFF. The CDR3 DNA sequence: TGTGCCAGCAGCCATCCTGGAACGGCCCCGTACAATGAGCAGTTCTTC.

CDR3 amino acids: CASSHGEGLNTEAFF. The CDR3 DNA sequence: TGCGCCAGCAGCCATGGCGAGGGGTTGAACACTGAAGCTTTCTTT. The J gene is TRBJ1-1, the V gene TRBV4-1; D possibly corresponds to TRBD1 (5 bases). Trimming cost V 3 bases and J 0 bases, with 11 bases left between them. Per the germline V gene, CDR1 is MGHRA and CDR2 is YSYEKL. The CDR3 extends over 15 amino acids.

J is TRBJ1-6 and V is TRBV27; D ambiguous. Germline CDR1 reads MNHEY; CDR2 reads SMNVEV (reference sequence). The CDR3 length is 16 residues. Trimming cost V 0 bases and J 6 bases, with 12 bases left between them. Written as DNA, the CDR3 is TGTGCCAGCAGTTTATCGATGTCCCCCCCTAATTCACCCCTCCACTTT. Translation gives CASSLSMSPPNSPLHF.

The genes are TRBV19 and TRBJ1-5, with 7 bases aligning to TRBD1. The CDR3 contains 15 residues. J lost 2 bases, V lost 1 base, and 2 bases had no gene match. Germline lookup yields CDR1 LNHDA and CDR2 SQIVND (reference sequence). The CDR3, as DNA: TGTGCCAGTAGTATAGTAGGGGGCGGCAATCAGCCCCAGCATTTT. Amino acids: CASSIVGGGNQPQHF.

The rearrangement joins TRBV4-2 to TRBJ2-4; a weak D match, TRBD1 (5 bases). CDR1 and CDR2 (germline): LGHNA, YNFKEQ. The CDR3 extends over 15 amino acids. With 0 bases removed from V and 0 bases from J, the gap between germline ends came to 6 bases. This CDR3 reads CASSQDRVAKNIQYF. The CDR3 DNA sequence: TGTGCCAGCAGCCAAGACAGGGTAGCCAAAAACATTCAGTACTTC.

In its sample, this clone was seen a few times. The identical CDR3 is also encoded by other nucleotide sequences in the sample. The chain links TRBV11-2 to TRBJ2-3; D is possibly TRBD2 (6 bases). The CDR3 length is 14 residues. Per the germline V gene, CDR1 is SGHAT and CDR2 is FQNNGV. The V end lost 3 bases, the J end lost 1 base, and 8 bases lay between the germline ends. Here the CDR3 DNA reads TGTGCCAGCAGCTTGGGGGGAGGCACAGATACGCAGTATTTT. As protein: CASSLGGGTDTQYF.

For the CDR3, the DNA is TGTGCCAGCAGCTTTGGACCTAACTATGGCTACACCTTC. This sequence encodes CASSFGPNYGYTF. This chain links TRBV11-1 with TRBJ1-2; unclear D gene. Looked up from germline, CDR1 is SGHAT and CDR2 is FQDESV (reference sequence). V shed 3 bases and J shed 0 bases, with 5 bases lying between them. The CDR3 is 13 amino acids.

This rearrangement joins TRBV4-2 to TRBJ2-5; 7 bases map to TRBD1. Trimming took 2 bases from V and 1 from J; bases not matched to a gene: 13. The CDR3 runs to 18 residues. CDR1 LGHNA and CDR2 YNFKEQ come from the germline V gene. CDR3 in amino acids: CASSQPPTGYGVQETQYF. The CDR3, as DNA: TGTGCCAGCAGCCAACCCCCGACAGGGTATGGGGTCCAAGAGACCCAGTACTTC.

This clone showed up just a few times. CDR3 protein: CASGYGQYLSGANVLTF. CDR3 sequence (DNA): TGTGCTAGTGGTTACGGACAGTATCTCTCTGGGGCCAACGTCCTGACTTTC. The chain joins TRBV12-5 to TRBJ2-6; D possibly corresponds to TRBD1 (6 bases). The CDR3 totals 17 residues. CDR1 and CDR2 (germline): LGHNT, FRNRAP. V was pared by 4 bases and J by 0 bases, with 13 bases between.

V usage is TRBV19 and J usage is TRBJ1-5; D gene uncertain. CDR1 is LNHDA, CDR2 SQIVND, per germline (reference sequence). This CDR3 region has 14 residues. V was shortened by 3 bases and J by 6 bases, with 12 bases between the two germline ends. CDR3 amino acids: CASSIRRVGQPQHF. The CDR3 DNA sequence: TGTGCCAGTAGTATTAGACGGGTAGGTCAGCCCCAGCATTTT.

This chain uses TRBV4-1 with TRBJ2-2, with D hard to call. CDR3 length equals 16 residues. Germline CDR1 and CDR2: MGHRA and YSYEKL. V gave up 4 bases and J gave up 0 bases, with 12 bases separating them. The CDR3 nucleotides read TGCGCCAGCAGCCCTACCGGCAGTTCGAACACCGGGGAGCTGTTTTTT. It yields the protein CASSPTGSSNTGELFF.

The chain joins TRBV5-4 to TRBJ2-3; the D gene is possibly TRBD1 (6 bases). This CDR3 is built from 16 residues. The germline gives CDR1 SGHNT, CDR2 YYREEE (reference sequence). The V gene lost 0 bases and the J gene lost 0 bases, with 11 bases spanning the gap. Here the CDR3 DNA reads TGTGCCAGCAGCTTGGGGGGGCCATCTAGCACAGATACGCAGTATTTT. It yields the protein CASSLGGPSSTDTQYF.

The rearrangement uses TRBV5-8 and TRBJ1-5; the D is unclear. This CDR3 has 15 amino acids. Trimming removed 0 bases from V and 6 bases from J, with 13 bases in between. Germline assignment: CDR1 SGHTS and CDR2 YDEGEE. DNA of the CDR3: TGTGCCAGCAGCTTGGATCGGGGAGCTCGTCAGCCCCAGCATTTT. It specifies CASSLDRGARQPQHF.

The chain recombines TRBV6-4 with TRBJ2-1, with D possibly TRBD2 on 5 matching bases. Trimming took 4 bases from V and 3 from J, leaving 19 bases between them. The CDR3 totals 17 residues. Germline V gene lookup returns CDR1 MRHNA and CDR2 SNTAGT. The CDR3 protein is CASSGPPRRAVYNEQFF. The CDR3 nucleotides are TGTGCCAGCAGTGGCCCGCCGCGGCGGGCCGTCTACAATGAGCAGTTCTTC.

The CDR3 here is CASSSRWGQVGGYTF. The CDR3 bases are TGTGCCAGCAGTTCGAGATGGGGACAGGTAGGAGGCTACACCTTC. The chain links TRBV6-2 or TRBV6-3 to TRBJ1-2, with 8 nucleotides matching TRBD1. The J segment lost 8 bases and the V segment lost 4 bases, leaving 12 bases of the junction unmatched. Germline V gene sequence: CDR1 MNHEY, CDR2 SVGEGT. This CDR3 is 15 amino acids long.

The gene calls are TRBV28 and TRBJ2-7, with 10 bases aligning to TRBD1. J gave up 6 bases and V 6 bases, and 11 bases lay outside the gene matches. The germline CDR1 and CDR2 sequences are MDHEN and SYDVKM. The CDR3 consists of 15 residues. CDR3 protein: CASRSTSGTGVEQYV. Written as DNA, the CDR3 is TGTGCCAGCAGATCCACCTCCGGGACAGGGGTCGAGCAGTACGTC.

This sequence joins TRBV30 and TRBJ1-1; no firm D call. V lost 3 bases to trimming and J lost 3 bases, with 8 bases between them. Germline-derived CDR1 and CDR2 are GTSNPN and SVGIG (reference sequence). The CDR3 length is 12 residues. The CDR3 loop reads CAWRNPYTEAFF. The DNA for the CDR3 is TGTGCCTGGAGAAATCCCTACACTGAAGCTTTCTTT.

The CDR3, as DNA: TGTGCCAGCTCACCGCCGACAGGGAATAACTATGGCTACACCTTC. This gives the protein CASSPPTGNNYGYTF. This chain joins TRBV18 and TRBJ1-2, with 7 positions matching TRBD1. The V and J ends lost 3 bases and 1 base, in that order; junction bases with no gene match: 5. The CDR3 length is 15 residues. Germline CDR1 and CDR2: KGHSH and LQKENI.

The gene calls are TRBV5-1 and TRBJ2-1, with D perhaps TRBD1 or TRBD2 (6 bases each). The CDR3 is 15 amino acids. Per the germline V gene, CDR1 is SGHRS and CDR2 is YFSETQ. Deletions cut 5 bases from V and 7 bases from J, with 19 bases between. CDR3 protein: CASSFLTGAGNEQFF. In nucleotides, the CDR3 is TGCGCCAGCAGTTTCCTTACGGGGGCCGGGAATGAGCAGTTCTTC. Using reference TRBV5-1 and TRBJ2-1 for the parts outside the CDR3, the full variable domain is KAGVTQTPRYLIKTRGQQVTLSCSPISGHRSVSWYQQTPGQGLQFLFEYFSETQRNKGNFPGRFSGRQFSNSRSEMNVSTLELGDSALYLCASSFLTGAGNEQFFGPGTRLTVL.

The chain uses TRBV7-2 and TRBJ1-3; D may be TRBD1 (5 bases). Germline V gives CDR1 SGHTA, CDR2 FQGNSA. The CDR3 covers 14 residues. V was trimmed by 6 bases and J by 2 bases, leaving 11 bases between them. The CDR3 bases are TGTGCCAGCAGGGACGGGACCGCTGGAAACACCATATATTTT. Translation gives CASRDGTAGNTIYF. The complete variable domain, with remaining parts taken from reference TRBV7-2 and TRBJ1-3, reads GAGVSQSPSNKVTEKGKDVELRCDPISGHTALYWYRQSLGQGLEFLIYFQGNSAPDKSGLPSDRFSAERTGGSVSTLTIQRTQQEDSAVYLCASRDGTAGNTIYFGEGSWLTVV.

J is TRBJ1-5 and V is TRBV5-1, with D perhaps matching TRBD1 (5 bases). The V and J ends lost 0 bases and 3 bases respectively, with 13 bases between them. Germline values: CDR1 SGHRS, CDR2 YFSETQ. The CDR3 runs 16 residues. The CDR3 sequence: CASSLGAGSANQPQHF. CDR3 nucleotides: TGCGCCAGCAGCTTGGGGGCAGGGTCGGCCAATCAGCCCCAGCATTTT.

This chain joins TRBV9 and TRBJ2-7, with TRBD2 matching 8 bases. Germline-derived CDR1 and CDR2 are SGDLS and YYNGEE. There are 15 residues in the CDR3. Germline trimming cut 0 bases from V and 2 bases from J; bases unmatched to any gene: 4. CDR3 DNA sequence: TGTGCCAGCAGCGTAGAACTAGCGGATACCTACGAGCAGTACTTC. Protein sequence: CASSVELADTYEQYF. The entire variable domain, with the rest obtained from reference TRBV9 and TRBJ2-7, is as follows: DSGVTQTPKHLITATGQRVTLRCSPRSGDLSVYWYQQSLDQGLQFLIQYYNGEERAKGNILERFSAQQFPDLHSELNLSSLELGDSALYFCASSVELADTYEQYFGPGTRLTVT.

The chain joins TRBV11-1 to TRBJ2-5; D is perhaps TRBD1 or TRBD2 (5 bases each). The length of the CDR3 is 13 residues. V was pared by 5 bases and J by 5 bases, with 12 bases between. The germline gives CDR1 SGHAT, CDR2 FQDESV (reference sequence). The CDR3 coding sequence is TGTGCCAGCAGCCGCGAGGGACGGGAGACCCAGTACTTC. It translates to CASSREGRETQYF.